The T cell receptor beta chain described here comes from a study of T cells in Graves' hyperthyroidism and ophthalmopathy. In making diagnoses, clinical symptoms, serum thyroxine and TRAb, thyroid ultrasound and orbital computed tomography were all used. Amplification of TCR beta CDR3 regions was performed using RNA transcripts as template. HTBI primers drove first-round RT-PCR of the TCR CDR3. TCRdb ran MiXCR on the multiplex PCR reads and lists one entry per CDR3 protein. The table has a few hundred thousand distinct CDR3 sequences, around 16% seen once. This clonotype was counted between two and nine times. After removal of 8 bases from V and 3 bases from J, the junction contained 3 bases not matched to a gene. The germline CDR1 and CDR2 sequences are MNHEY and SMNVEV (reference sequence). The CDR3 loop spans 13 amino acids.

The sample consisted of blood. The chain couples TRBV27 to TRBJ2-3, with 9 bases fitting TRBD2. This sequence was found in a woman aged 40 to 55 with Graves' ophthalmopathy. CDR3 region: CASGSGRTDTQYF. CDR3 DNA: TGTGCCAGCGGAAGCGGGAGGACAGATACGCAGTATTTT.